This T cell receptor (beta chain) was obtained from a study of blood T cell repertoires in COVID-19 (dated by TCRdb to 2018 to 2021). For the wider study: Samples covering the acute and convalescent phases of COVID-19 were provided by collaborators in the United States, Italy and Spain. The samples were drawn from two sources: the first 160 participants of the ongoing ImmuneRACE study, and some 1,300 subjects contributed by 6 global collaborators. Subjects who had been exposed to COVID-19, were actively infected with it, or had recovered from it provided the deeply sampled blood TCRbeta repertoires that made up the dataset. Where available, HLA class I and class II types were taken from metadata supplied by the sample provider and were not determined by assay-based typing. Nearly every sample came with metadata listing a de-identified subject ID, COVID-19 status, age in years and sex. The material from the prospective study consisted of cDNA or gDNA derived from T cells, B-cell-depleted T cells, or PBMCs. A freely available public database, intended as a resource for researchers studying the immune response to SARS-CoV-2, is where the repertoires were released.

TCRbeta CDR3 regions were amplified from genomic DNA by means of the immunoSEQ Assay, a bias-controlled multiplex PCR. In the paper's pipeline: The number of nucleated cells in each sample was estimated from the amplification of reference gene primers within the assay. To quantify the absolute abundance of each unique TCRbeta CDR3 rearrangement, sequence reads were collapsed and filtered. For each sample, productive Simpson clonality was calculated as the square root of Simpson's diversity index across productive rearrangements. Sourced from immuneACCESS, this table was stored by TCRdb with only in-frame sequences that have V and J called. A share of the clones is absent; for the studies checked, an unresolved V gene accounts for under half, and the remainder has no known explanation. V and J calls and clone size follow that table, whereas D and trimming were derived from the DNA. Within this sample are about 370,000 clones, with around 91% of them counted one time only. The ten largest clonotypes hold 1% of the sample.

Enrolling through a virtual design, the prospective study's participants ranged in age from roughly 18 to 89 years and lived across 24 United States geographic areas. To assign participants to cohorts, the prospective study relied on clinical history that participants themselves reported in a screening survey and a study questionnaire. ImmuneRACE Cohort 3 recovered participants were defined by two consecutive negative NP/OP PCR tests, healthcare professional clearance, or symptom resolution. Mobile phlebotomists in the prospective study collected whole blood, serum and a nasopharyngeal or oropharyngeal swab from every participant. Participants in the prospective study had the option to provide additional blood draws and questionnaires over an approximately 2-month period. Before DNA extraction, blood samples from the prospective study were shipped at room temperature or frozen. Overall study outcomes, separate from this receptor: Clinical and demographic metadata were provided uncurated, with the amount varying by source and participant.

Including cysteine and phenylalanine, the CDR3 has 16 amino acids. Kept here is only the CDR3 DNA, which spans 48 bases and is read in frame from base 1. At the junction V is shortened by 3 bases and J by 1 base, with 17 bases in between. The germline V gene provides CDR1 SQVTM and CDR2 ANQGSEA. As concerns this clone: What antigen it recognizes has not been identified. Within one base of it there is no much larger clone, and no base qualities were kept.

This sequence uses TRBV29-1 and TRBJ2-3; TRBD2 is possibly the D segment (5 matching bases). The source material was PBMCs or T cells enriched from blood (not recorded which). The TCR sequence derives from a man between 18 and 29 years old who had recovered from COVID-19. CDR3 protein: CSVEIGVTPRTDTQYF. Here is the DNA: TGCAGCGTTGAGATCGGGGTGACTCCACGCACAGATACGCAGTATTTT.